The 22 T cell receptor beta chains presented below share a single source sample, sequenced in a study of molecular identifiers for immune sequencing clone quantification. Using its own MiXCR run on the PCR reads, TCRdb lists one record per CDR3 protein. This table has some 9,800 distinct CDR3 sequences, around 20% appearing once. The sample was naive CD8+ T cells from blood, with Jurkat cell RNA spiked in. Subset given: FACS-sorted CD8+CD4-CCR7+CD45RA+ naive T cells. These TCRs come from a human donor in good health. Some libraries in this study had Jurkat cell RNA spiked in.

This rearrangement joins TRBV2 to TRBJ2-7; the match to TRBD1 covers 9 bases. This CDR3 is 13 amino acids long. Germline loops: CDR1 SNHLY, CDR2 FYNNEI. J gave up 1 base and V 8 bases, and 3 bases lay outside the gene matches. In DNA form, the CDR3 reads TGTGCCAGCGGGGGGACAGGGTCCTACGAGCAGTACTTC. Protein: CASGGTGSYEQYF.

A note on this clonotype: A read error may explain this, as a much larger clone is one base away. This rearrangement joins TRBV5-6 to TRBJ2-4; D is ambiguous. Per the germline V gene, CDR1 is SGHDT and CDR2 is YYEEEE. CDR3 length equals 12 residues. In nucleotides, the CDR3 is TGTGCCTGCAGCAGATTCAAAAACATTCAGTACTTC. This encodes CACSRFKNIQYF.

This clonotype was counted many times. The CDR3 spells CASSFAVDSNQPQHF. The CDR3 DNA sequence: TGTGCCAGCAGTTTTGCAGTAGATAGCAATCAGCCCCAGCATTTT. This chain joins TRBV27 and TRBJ1-5; D unresolved. Looked up from germline, CDR1 is MNHEY and CDR2 is SMNVEV (reference sequence). Trimming removed 3 bases from V and 0 bases from J, with 9 bases in between. This CDR3 contains 15 residues.

With respect to this clonotype: A read error may account for a junction end that differs from germline. This sequence joins TRBV6-2 or TRBV6-3 and TRBJ1-1, with 9 bases matching TRBD1. Germline CDR1 and CDR2: MNHEY and SVGEGT. This CDR3 region has 16 residues. The CDR3 DNA reads TGTGCCAGCAGTCAGCTTGGAGGACAGGGGAACACTGAAGTTTTCTTT. This codes for CASSQLGGQGNTEVFF.

V is TRBV4-1 and J is TRBJ2-3; 7 bases map to TRBD2. J lost 8 bases, V lost 1 base, and 12 bases had no gene match. The CDR3 has 16 residues. Germline assignment: CDR1 MGHRA and CDR2 YSYEKL. This chain's CDR3 is CASSQVWAGETGTQYF. CDR3 nucleotides: TGCGCCAGCAGCCAAGTTTGGGCGGGAGAAACGGGTACGCAGTATTTT.

Judged by abundance, this clonotype is medium-sized. The genes are TRBV6-5 and TRBJ2-3; 8 bases are a match to TRBD1. Trimming took 2 bases from V and 6 from J; bases not matched to a gene: 7. The length of the CDR3 is 15 residues. CDR1 is MNHEY and CDR2 is SVGAGI in the germline V gene. CDR3 in amino acids: CASSYAENRGDTQYF. The CDR3 coding sequence is TGTGCCAGCAGTTACGCAGAAAACAGGGGGGATACGCAGTATTTT.

Regarding this clonotype: A much larger clone lies one base from this, so it may be a read error. This chain uses TRBV24-1 with TRBJ2-3, with TRBD1 matching 7 bases. Germline values: CDR1 KGHDR, CDR2 SFDVKD. Trimming cost V 4 bases and J 0 bases; bases outside gene matches: 24. This CDR3 is 22 amino acids long. CDR3 coding DNA: TGTGCCACCAGTGACCCAATTGGACAGGAAACGGTATGGACTCAAAGCACAGATACGCAGTATTTT. Protein product: CATSDPIGQETVWTQSTDTQYF.

By proportion, this clonotype is medium-sized. The chain has TRBV27 and TRBJ2-1; TRBD1 agrees at 9 bases. The CDR3 runs to 16 residues. CDR1 and CDR2 from the germline V gene are MNHEY and SMNVEV (reference sequence). The junction had 8 bases not matched to a gene; V was cut back by 6 bases and J by 2 bases. The CDR3 spells CASSRGTGLPYNEQFF. The CDR3 DNA sequence: TGTGCCAGCAGCCGAGGGACAGGGCTCCCCTACAATGAGCAGTTCTTC.

This clonotype was detected ten times or more. This chain connects TRBV5-4 to TRBJ2-7; D gene uncertain. Germline CDR1 reads SGHNT; CDR2 reads YYREEE (reference sequence). V was cut by 1 base and J by 3 bases, with 11 bases left in between. The CDR3 totals 14 residues. CDR3 amino acids: CASSLWNRNYEQYF. The CDR3 DNA follows: TGTGCCAGCAGCTTGTGGAATCGGAACTACGAGCAGTACTTC. The whole variable domain, filled in from reference TRBV5-4 and TRBJ2-7, reads ETGVTQSPTHLIKTRGQQVTLRCSSQSGHNTVSWYQQALGQGPQFIFQYYREEENGRGNFPPRFSGLQFPNYSSELNVNALELDDSALYLCASSLWNRNYEQYFGPGTRLTVT.

This clonotype is categorized as medium-sized. The V gene is TRBV4-3, the J gene TRBJ2-2; TRBD1 matches at 9 bases. Trimming at V came to 5 bases and at J to 3 bases, leaving 4 bases not matched to a gene. The CDR3 spans 15 residues. The germline V gene encodes CDR1 LGHNA and CDR2 YSLEER. CDR3 amino acids: CASSSRDRDTGELFF. The CDR3 DNA follows: TGCGCCAGCAGCTCCCGGGACAGGGACACCGGGGAGCTGTTTTTT.

This chain joins TRBV7-9 and TRBJ2-1, with 9 bases matching TRBD2. Germline trimming cut 1 base from V and 4 bases from J; bases unmatched to any gene: 5. The CDR3 totals 16 residues. Germline V lookup: CDR1 SEHNR, CDR2 FQNEAQ (reference sequence). The CDR3 loop is CASSLVRREGYNEQFF. The CDR3 DNA is TGTGCCAGCAGCTTAGTTCGGCGGGAGGGGTACAATGAGCAGTTCTTC.

Comments on this clonotype: Since a much larger clone is just one base distant, this may be a read error. The chain joins TRBV7-8 to TRBJ2-3, with 8 positions matching TRBD2. This CDR3 is built from 16 residues. Germline V gives CDR1 SGHVS, CDR2 FQNEAQ. J lost 2 bases, V lost 5 bases, and 9 bases had no gene match. The CDR3 protein is CASSQTSGGDTDTQYF. The CDR3 DNA sequence: TGTGCCAGCAGCCAAACTAGCGGAGGCGACACAGATACGCAGTATTTT.

In its sample, this clonotype ranks as medium-sized. V and J are TRBV20-1 and TRBJ2-7; 7 nucleotides agree with TRBD2. Germline values: CDR1 DFQATT, CDR2 SNEGSKA (reference sequence). There are 12 residues in the CDR3. V dropped 5 bases and J dropped 5; count of bases not matched to a gene: 6. The CDR3 reads CSASGLTDEQYF. The CDR3 nucleotides read TGCAGTGCTTCGGGACTAACCGACGAGCAGTACTTC.

This clonotype ranks as medium-sized. This rearrangement joins TRBV4-3 to TRBJ2-7; 10 nucleotides match TRBD2. J was trimmed by 3 bases and V by 1 base; bases with no gene match: 6. This CDR3 comprises 16 residues. CDR1 is LGHNA and CDR2 is YSLEER in the germline V gene. CDR3 nucleotide sequence: TGCGCCAGCAGCCAAGGAGCGGGAGGGCCAATCTACGAGCAGTACTTC. Its translation is CASSQGAGGPIYEQYF.

By sample fraction, this clonotype is medium-sized. The V gene is TRBV7-6, the J gene TRBJ2-7, with 10 bases fitting TRBD1. There are 14 residues in the CDR3. Trimming removed 5 bases from V and 2 bases from J; junction bases left unmatched: 3. Germline V lookup: CDR1 SGHVS, CDR2 FNYEAQ. Here the CDR3 DNA reads TGTGCCAGCAGCCCCGGGACAGGGGCCTACGAGCAGTACTTC. It is translated as CASSPGTGAYEQYF.

This clonotype is medium-sized (0.01 to 0.1%). This chain connects TRBV2 to TRBJ1-4, with 7 bases fitting TRBD1. This CDR3 spans 13 amino acids. J was trimmed by 5 bases and V by 11 bases; bases with no gene match: 8. Germline V gene data show CDR1 as SNHLY and CDR2 as FYNNEI. The CDR3, as DNA: TGTGCCGCCCCGGGACAGCCGAATGAAAAACTGTTTTTT. Amino acids: CAAPGQPNEKLFF.

The sample holds a few counts of this clonotype. The V gene is TRBV13, the J gene TRBJ2-7, with D perhaps being TRBD1 or TRBD2 (5 bases each). The V end lost 4 bases, the J end lost 1 base, and 11 bases lay between the germline ends. The CDR3 runs to 14 residues. The germline V gene encodes CDR1 PRHDT and CDR2 FYEKMQ (reference sequence). CDR3 nucleotides: TGTGCCAGCAGCTCGGGGCGGGTATCCTACGAGCAGTACTTC. This gives the protein CASSSGRVSYEQYF.

This clonotype was found many times. The chain joins TRBV29-1 to TRBJ2-7, with 13 bases identical to TRBD2. Per the germline V gene, CDR1 is SQVTM and CDR2 is ANQGSEA. V gave up 5 bases and J gave up 6 bases; unmatched junction bases: 7. The CDR3 runs 14 residues. CDR3 coding DNA: TGCAGCGTTCTCGGACTAGCGGGAGTCTTCGAGCAGTACTTC. Amino acids: CSVLGLAGVFEQYF.

This clonotype was counted ten times or more. Compared with germline, one end of the junction differs, possibly owing to a read error. The genes are TRBV6-5 and TRBJ2-3; 7 nucleotides match TRBD1. CDR3 size: 15 residues. CDR1 is MNHEY and CDR2 is SVGAGI in the germline V gene. CDR3 loop: CASRQGVGYTDAQYF. CDR3 DNA sequence: TGTGCCAGCAGGCAGGGGGTGGGCTACACAGATGCGCAGTATTTT.

This clonotype occurred many times. The rearrangement links TRBV3-1 to TRBJ2-3; TRBD2 matches 13 bases. Per germline, CDR1 LGHDT and CDR2 YNNKEL (reference sequence). J was trimmed by 8 bases and V by 0 bases; bases with no gene match: 17. The CDR3 has 20 amino acids. CDR3 DNA sequence: TGTGCCAGCAGCCAAGAGGGACTAGCGGGGACATTACACACCGGGGTTACGCAGTATTTT. It specifies CASSQEGLAGTLHTGVTQYF.

This clonotype has more than one count but fewer than ten. This chain links TRBV5-5 with TRBJ1-5, with 8 bases matching TRBD1. This CDR3 contains 16 residues. CDR1 and CDR2 (germline): SGHKS, YYEKEE (reference sequence). The junction had 4 bases not matched to a gene; V was cut back by 0 bases and J by 2 bases. DNA for the CDR3: TGTGCCAGCAGCTTGGAACCGGGACAGGGCAATCAGCCCCAGCATTTT. Amino acids: CASSLEPGQGNQPQHF.

On this clonotype: A read error may produce the germline difference seen at one junction end. The chain couples TRBV27 to TRBJ2-5; tentatively, D is TRBD1 or TRBD2 (6 bases each). The CDR3 has 16 amino acids. Per the germline V gene, CDR1 is MNHEY and CDR2 is SMNVEV (reference sequence). The chain's CDR3 is CASGLSWGALGETQYF. The DNA for the CDR3 is TGCGCCAGCGGTTTATCGTGGGGGGCGCTTGGAGAGACCCAGTACTTC.